Below, 12 T cell receptor beta chains from the same sample are listed, as sequenced in a study of T cells in Graves' hyperthyroidism and ophthalmopathy (dated by TCRdb to between 2017 and 2020). Receptor amplification or capture employed multiplex PCR. The sample was run on an Illumina HiSeq 2000. Amplification of TCR beta CDR3 regions was carried out from RNA transcripts. The TCR CDR3 was subjected to a first round of RT-PCR using the HTBI primer set and the Qiagen OneStep RT-PCR kit. The raw public reads went through TCRdb reprocessing: fastp at Q25, MiXCR clone calling, in-frame beta chains kept. Records with the same CDR3 protein are collapsed into one entry carrying the most frequent genes and DNA. This sample comprises around 610,000 distinct CDR3 sequences, roughly 14% of them detected only once. The ten largest clones add up to roughly 4.5% of the sample. Sequenced: blood. The receptor source for this set is a woman in her thirties or forties with Graves' ophthalmopathy.

This clonotype has at least ten counts. This CDR3 is CASSQVTGRRAFF. CDR3 DNA sequence: TGTGCCAGCAGCCAAGTGACGGGCCGACGAGCTTTCTTT. This chain connects TRBV14 to TRBJ1-1; D call uncertain. The CDR3 consists of 13 residues. Germline values: CDR1 SGHDN, CDR2 FVKESK. Trimming removed 1 base at V and 10 bases at J, with 13 bases between.

This clonotype was counted at least ten times. J is TRBJ2-7 and V is TRBV12-3 or TRBV12-4; 12 bases map to TRBD1. The V gene end was trimmed by 6 bases and the J gene end by 4 bases; junction bases not matched to a gene: 10. The CDR3 spans 16 residues. CDR3 nucleotides: TGTGCCAGCAGAGCGCACCCGGGACAGGGGGCATACGAGCAGTACTTC. Its translation: CASRAHPGQGAYEQYF.

This clonotype was seen only a few times. This chain links TRBV4-1 with TRBJ1-1; 8 nucleotides align to TRBD1. J lost 3 bases, V lost 3 bases, and 6 bases had no gene match. CDR1 is MGHRA and CDR2 is YSYEKL in the germline V gene. This CDR3 region has 15 residues. DNA for the CDR3: TGCGCCAGCAGCCACGGACAGGGCCCGTACACTGAAGCTTTCTTT. It encodes CASSHGQGPYTEAFF.

The rearrangement uses TRBV5-1 and TRBJ1-3; unclear D gene. The CDR3 has 15 residues. With 4 bases removed from V and 0 bases from J, the gap between germline ends came to 11 bases. Germline CDR1 reads SGHRS; CDR2 reads YFSETQ. The CDR3 region is CASSPTEYSGNTIYF. In nucleotides, the CDR3 is TGCGCCAGCAGCCCCACGGAATACTCTGGAAACACCATATATTTT.

This clonotype has at least ten counts. The chain is built from TRBV20-1 and TRBJ2-5; 11 bases fit TRBD2. Per the germline V gene, CDR1 is DFQATT and CDR2 is SNEGSKA (reference sequence). The CDR3 contains 18 residues. The J segment lost 9 bases and the V segment lost 0 bases, leaving 18 bases of the junction unmatched. DNA for the CDR3: TGCAGTGCTAGAGATTTGGGCGGGACTAGCGGATCCCCCGGGGCCCAGTACTTC. It codes for CSARDLGGTSGSPGAQYF.

This clonotype came up a few times. The V call is TRBV11-1, the J call TRBJ2-1; D call uncertain. Germline V CDR1 and CDR2: SGHAT, FQDESV (reference sequence). This CDR3 spans 15 amino acids. The V gene lost 10 bases and the J gene lost 0 bases, with 16 bases spanning the gap. The CDR3, as DNA: TGTGCCAACAGTCCAGCGCGAAGCTCCTACAATGAGCAGTTCTTC. Its protein product is CANSPARSSYNEQFF.

The table lists this clonotype with many counts. This chain joins TRBV29-1 and TRBJ2-5; no definite D call. Trimming removed 2 bases from V and 2 bases from J, with 6 bases in between. The CDR3 is made up of 12 amino acids. The germline CDR1 and CDR2 sequences are SQVTM and ANQGSEA. The CDR3 reads CSVESNQETQYF. The CDR3 DNA is TGCAGCGTTGAAAGTAATCAAGAGACCCAGTACTTC.

The genes are TRBV11-2 and TRBJ2-2; maybe TRBD1 (6 bases). The CDR3 has 15 residues. Per the germline V gene, CDR1 is SGHAT and CDR2 is FQNNGV. Trimming took off 5 bases at V and 7 bases at J, with 17 bases between the two ends. DNA of the CDR3: TGTGCCAGCAGCCCTCGACTGGGACAAAACGGGGAGCTGTTTTTT. Translating gives CASSPRLGQNGELFF.

V and J are TRBV2 and TRBJ2-7; TRBD1 or TRBD2 may be the D gene (5 bases each). This CDR3 has 14 amino acids. Germline lookup yields CDR1 SNHLY and CDR2 FYNNEI. V was shortened by 4 bases and J by 2 bases, with 12 bases between the two germline ends. The CDR3 bases are TGTGCCAGCAGTGGTGGGGACCCCACCTACGAGCAGTACTTC. It specifies CASSGGDPTYEQYF.

The chain couples TRBV19 to TRBJ1-5; 7 bases are a match to TRBD1. Germline values: CDR1 LNHDA, CDR2 SQIVND (reference sequence). The CDR3 loop spans 15 amino acids. Trimming took 2 bases from V and 5 from J; bases not matched to a gene: 6. The CDR3 spells CASSITRGGDQPQHF. The DNA of the CDR3 is TGTGCCAGTAGTATAACTCGAGGGGGCGATCAGCCCCAGCATTTT.

J is TRBJ2-3 and V is TRBV5-1; D unclear. CDR1 SGHRS and CDR2 YFSETQ come from the germline V gene. V was clipped by 6 bases and J by 6 bases, with 8 bases between them. The CDR3 spans 11 residues. DNA for the CDR3: TGCGCCAGCAACATCGGGGATACGCAGTATTTT. It yields the protein CASNIGDTQYF.

This clonotype was detected many times. The CDR3 DNA follows: TGTGCCAGCACCCCCGGGCAGTTTGCTTTTGAAGCTTTCTTT. This sequence encodes CASTPGQFAFEAFF. The rearrangement uses TRBV12-3 or TRBV12-4 and TRBJ1-1; D call uncertain. V dropped 7 bases and J dropped 7 bases, with 19 bases sitting between them. The CDR3 runs 14 residues.